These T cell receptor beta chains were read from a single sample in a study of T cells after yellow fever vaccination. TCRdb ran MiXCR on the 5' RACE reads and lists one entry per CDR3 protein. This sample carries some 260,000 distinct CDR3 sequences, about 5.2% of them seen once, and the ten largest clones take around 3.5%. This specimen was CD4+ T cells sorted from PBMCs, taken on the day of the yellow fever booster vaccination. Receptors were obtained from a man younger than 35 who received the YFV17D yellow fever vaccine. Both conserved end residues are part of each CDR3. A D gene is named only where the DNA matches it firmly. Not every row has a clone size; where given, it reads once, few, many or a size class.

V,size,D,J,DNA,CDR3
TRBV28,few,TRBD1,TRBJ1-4,TGTGCCAGCAGTCCGAGGACAGGGTTTAATGAAAAACTGTTTTTT,CASSPRTGFNEKLFF
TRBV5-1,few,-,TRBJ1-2,TGCGCCAGCAGCATCGACATATCTACTGGGTATGGCTACACCTTC,CASSIDISTGYGYTF
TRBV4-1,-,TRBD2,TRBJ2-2,TGCGCCAGCAGCCAAGCCCTAGCGGGGGTTAACACCGGGGAGCTGTTTTTT,CASSQALAGVNTGELFF
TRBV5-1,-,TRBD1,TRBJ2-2,TGCGCCAGCAGCATGTACAGGGGGATGAACACCGGGGAGCTGTTTTTT,CASSMYRGMNTGELFF
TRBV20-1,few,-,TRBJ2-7,TGCAGTGCTAGTTCCCCGGTAGGGTACGAGCAGTACTTC,CSASSPVGYEQYF
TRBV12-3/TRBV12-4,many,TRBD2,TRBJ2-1,TGTGCCAGCAGTTTTAGCGGGGGGACGGGTGAGCAGTTCTTC,CASSFSGGTGEQFF
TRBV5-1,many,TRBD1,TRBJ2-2,TGCGCCAGCACCGCCCGAGGGGGCGCGGGCGGGGAGCTGTTTTTT,CASTARGGAGGELFF
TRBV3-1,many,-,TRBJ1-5,TGTGCCAGCAGCCAAGCCGGTTCGGGGGGGCGGCAGCCCCAGCATTTT,CASSQAGSGGRQPQHF
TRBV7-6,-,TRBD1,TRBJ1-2,TGTGCCAGCACCGCAGGGGGCTGGCCGACCTATGGCTACACCTTC,CASTAGGWPTYGYTF
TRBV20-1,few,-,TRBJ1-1,TGCAGTGCTAGAGATTTTTACACTGAAGCTTTCTTT,CSARDFYTEAFF
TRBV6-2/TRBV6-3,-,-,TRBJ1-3,TGTGCCAGCAGTTACGAGACGACTCGCTCTGGAAACACCATATATTTT,CASSYETTRSGNTIYF
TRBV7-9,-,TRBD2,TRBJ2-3,TGTGCCAGCAGCTTAGGGCTAGCGGGGGTCTATACGCAGTATTTT,CASSLGLAGVYTQYF
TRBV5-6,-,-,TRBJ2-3,TGTGCCAGCAGCTGGCAGGCAGATACGCAGTATTTT,CASSWQADTQYF
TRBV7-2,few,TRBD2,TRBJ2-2,TGTGCCAGCAGCACCCCTAGCGGGGGGGCCGCCGGGGAGCTGTTTTTT,CASSTPSGGAAGELFF
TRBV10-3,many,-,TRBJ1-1,TGTGCCATCAGTGACAGGGTTGGGACTGAAGCTTTCTTT,CAISDRVGTEAFF
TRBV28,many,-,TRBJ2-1,TGTGCCAGCAGTTATCAGGACCGTTGGGGAGATGAGCAGTTCTTC,CASSYQDRWGDEQFF
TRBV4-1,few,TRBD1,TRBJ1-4,TGCGCCAGCAGCCAAGGACAGGGCGCTAATGAAAAACTGTTTTTT,CASSQGQGANEKLFF
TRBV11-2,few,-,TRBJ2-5,TGTGCCAGCAGCTCCCTTCGAGACCAAGAGACCCAGTACTTC,CASSSLRDQETQYF
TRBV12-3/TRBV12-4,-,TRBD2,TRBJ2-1,TGTGCCAGCAGTACCCCGACTAGCGGGGGTCGATACAATGAGCAGTTCTTC,CASSTPTSGGRYNEQFF
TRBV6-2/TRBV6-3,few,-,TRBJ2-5,TGTGCCAGCAGTGAAACCAAGTGGACCCAGTACTTC,CASSETKWTQYF
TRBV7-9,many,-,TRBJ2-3,TGTGCCAGCAGCTTAGCGAGTAGCGAAGGCACAGATACGCAGTATTTT,CASSLASSEGTDTQYF
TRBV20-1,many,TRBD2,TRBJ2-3,TGCAGTGCTACCCTCAGCGGGGGGGCCGAGGGTACGCAGTATTTT,CSATLSGGAEGTQYF
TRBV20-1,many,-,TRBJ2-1,TGCAGTGCTCCGGGGGCGCGGAATGAGCAGTTCTTC,CSAPGARNEQFF
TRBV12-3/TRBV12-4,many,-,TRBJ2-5,TGTGCCAGCAGTTTATGGGGTTCTGGGGAGACCCAGTACTTC,CASSLWGSGETQYF
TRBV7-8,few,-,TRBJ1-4,TGTGCCAGCAGCCCCAGTCGATGGGAGGGGAATGAAAAACTGTTTTTT,CASSPSRWEGNEKLFF
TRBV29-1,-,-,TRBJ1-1,TGCAGCGTCCAACAGGGAAGGACTGAAGCTTTCTTT,CSVQQGRTEAFF
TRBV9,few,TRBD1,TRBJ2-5,TGTGCCAGCAGCGCCCAGGGACAGTACCAAGAGACCCAGTACTTC,CASSAQGQYQETQYF
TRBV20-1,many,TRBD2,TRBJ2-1,TGCAGTGCTACTGGCCTAGCGGGGGGGTACAATGAGCAGTTCTTC,CSATGLAGGYNEQFF
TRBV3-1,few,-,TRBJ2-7,TGTGCCAGCAGCCTCCGCGGGGGCCCCTACGAGCAGTACTTC,CASSLRGGPYEQYF
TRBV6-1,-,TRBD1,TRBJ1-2,TGTGCCAGCAATCCAGGGGGGTATGGCTACACCTTC,CASNPGGYGYTF
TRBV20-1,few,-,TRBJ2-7,TGCAGTGCTTACGCGGCGGACACATACTACGAGCAGTACTTC,CSAYAADTYYEQYF
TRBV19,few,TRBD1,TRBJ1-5,TGTGCCAGTAGTCGGGACAGGTTTAATCAGCCCCAGCATTTT,CASSRDRFNQPQHF
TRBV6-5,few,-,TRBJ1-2,TGTGCCAGCAGTTACTCGACGAAGTTAGGGGGCTACACCTTC,CASSYSTKLGGYTF
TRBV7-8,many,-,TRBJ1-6,TGTGCCAGCAGCTCCATGGGCCCTGCCCATTCACCCCTCCACTTT,CASSSMGPAHSPLHF
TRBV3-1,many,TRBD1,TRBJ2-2,TGTGCCAGCAGCCCCTCGACAGGGTTCGGCACCGGGGAGCTGTTTTTT,CASSPSTGFGTGELFF
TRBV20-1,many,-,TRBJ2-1,TGCAGTGCAGGGTTCGATGAGCAGTTCTTC,CSAGFDEQFF
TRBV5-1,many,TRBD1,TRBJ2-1,TGCGCCAGCAGCCTGGACTTCTCAGGGGGCGGGGAGCAGTTCTTC,CASSLDFSGGGEQFF
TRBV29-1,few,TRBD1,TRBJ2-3,TGCAGCGCCGGGACAGGGGACACAGATACGCAGTATTTT,CSAGTGDTDTQYF
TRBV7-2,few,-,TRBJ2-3,TGTGCCAGCAGCTTAAACGGAGCTAGCACAGATACGCAGTATTTT,CASSLNGASTDTQYF
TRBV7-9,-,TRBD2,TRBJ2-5,TGTGCCAGCAGCCCAGGGGCCGGCGGGGGGGAGACCCAGTACTTC,CASSPGAGGGETQYF
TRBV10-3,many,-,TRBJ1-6,TGTGCCATCAGTGAGTTGGCTAAACTATATAATTCACCCCTCCACTTT,CAISELAKLYNSPLHF
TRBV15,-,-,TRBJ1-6,TGTGCCACCTGTGACAGCTATAATTCACCCCTCCACTTT,CATCDSYNSPLHF
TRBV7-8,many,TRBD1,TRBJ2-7,TGTGCCAGCACCTCCGGGACAGGGAGGTCCGAGCAGTACTTC,CASTSGTGRSEQYF
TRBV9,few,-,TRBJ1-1,TGTGCCAGCAGCGTAGACCAGGAGTGGACTGAAGCTTTCTTT,CASSVDQEWTEAFF
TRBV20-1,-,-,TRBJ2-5,TGCAGAGTAGGTGGTCCGGGGCAAGAGACCCAGTACTTC,CRVGGPGQETQYF
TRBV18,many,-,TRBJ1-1,TGTGCCAGCTCACCGGGGCAGTGGAACACTGAAGCTTTCTTT,CASSPGQWNTEAFF
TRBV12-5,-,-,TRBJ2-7,TGTGCTAGTGGTTTGGCCCTCACCGGGCAGTACTTC,CASGLALTGQYF
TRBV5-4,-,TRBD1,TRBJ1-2,TGTGCCAGCAGACCAAAAGCAGGGGGCGCGGTGTATGGCTACACCTTC,CASRPKAGGAVYGYTF
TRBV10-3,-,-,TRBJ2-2,TGTGCCATCAGTGAAGTCGGCAGGGGTAGAACCGGGGAGCTGTTTTTT,CAISEVGRGRTGELFF
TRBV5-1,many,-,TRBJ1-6,TGCGCCAGCAGCTTGGAGCAGGGGCCCTATTCACCCCTCCACTTT,CASSLEQGPYSPLHF
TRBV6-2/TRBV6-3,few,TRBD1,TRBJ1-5,TGTGCCAGCAGTTACTGGACAGGGGGCGGCAATCAGCCCCAGCATTTT,CASSYWTGGGNQPQHF
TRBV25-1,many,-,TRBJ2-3,TGTGCCAGCAGCGAGAGCACAGATACGCAGTATTTT,CASSESTDTQYF